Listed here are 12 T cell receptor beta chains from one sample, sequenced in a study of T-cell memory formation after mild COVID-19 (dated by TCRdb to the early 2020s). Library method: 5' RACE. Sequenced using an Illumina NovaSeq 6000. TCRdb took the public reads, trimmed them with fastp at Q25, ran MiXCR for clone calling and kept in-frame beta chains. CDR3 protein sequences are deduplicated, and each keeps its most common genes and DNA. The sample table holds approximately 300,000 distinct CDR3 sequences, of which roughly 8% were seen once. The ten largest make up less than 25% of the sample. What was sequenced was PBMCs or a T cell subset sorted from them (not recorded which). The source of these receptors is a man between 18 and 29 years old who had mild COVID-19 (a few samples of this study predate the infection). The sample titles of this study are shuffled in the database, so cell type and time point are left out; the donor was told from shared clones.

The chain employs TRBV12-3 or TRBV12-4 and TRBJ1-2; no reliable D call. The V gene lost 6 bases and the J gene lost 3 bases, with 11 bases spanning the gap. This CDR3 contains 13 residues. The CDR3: CASSPGRHYGYTF. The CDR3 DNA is TGTGCCAGCAGCCCTGGCAGACACTATGGCTACACCTTC.

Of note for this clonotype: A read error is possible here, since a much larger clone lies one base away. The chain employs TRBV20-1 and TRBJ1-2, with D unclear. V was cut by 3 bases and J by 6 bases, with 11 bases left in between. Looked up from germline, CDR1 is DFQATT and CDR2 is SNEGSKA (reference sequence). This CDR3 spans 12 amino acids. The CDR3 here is CSASSWGDGYTF. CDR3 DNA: TGCAGTGCTAGTTCATGGGGTGATGGCTACACCTTC.

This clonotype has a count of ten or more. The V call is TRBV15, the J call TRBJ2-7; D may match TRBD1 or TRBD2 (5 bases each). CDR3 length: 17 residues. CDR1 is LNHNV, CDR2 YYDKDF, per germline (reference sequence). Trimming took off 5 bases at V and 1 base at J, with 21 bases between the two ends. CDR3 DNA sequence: TGTGCCACCAGCGACTACGTCAGGGACGGGGCTTCCTACGAGCAGTACTTC. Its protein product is CATSDYVRDGASYEQYF.

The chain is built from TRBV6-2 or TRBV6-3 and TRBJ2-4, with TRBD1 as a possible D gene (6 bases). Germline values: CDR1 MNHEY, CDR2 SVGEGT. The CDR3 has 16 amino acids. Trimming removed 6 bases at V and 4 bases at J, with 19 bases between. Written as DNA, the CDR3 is TGTGCCAGCAGCCCGGAGCCGGACAGAGCGAAAAACATTCAGTACTTC. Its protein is CASSPEPDRAKNIQYF.

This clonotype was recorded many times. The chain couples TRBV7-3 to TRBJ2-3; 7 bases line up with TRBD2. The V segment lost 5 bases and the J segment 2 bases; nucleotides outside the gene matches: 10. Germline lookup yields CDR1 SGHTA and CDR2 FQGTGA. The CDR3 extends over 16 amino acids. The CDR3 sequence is CASSPGGSGHTDTQYF. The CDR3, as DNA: TGTGCCAGCAGCCCCGGGGGTAGCGGGCACACAGATACGCAGTATTTT.

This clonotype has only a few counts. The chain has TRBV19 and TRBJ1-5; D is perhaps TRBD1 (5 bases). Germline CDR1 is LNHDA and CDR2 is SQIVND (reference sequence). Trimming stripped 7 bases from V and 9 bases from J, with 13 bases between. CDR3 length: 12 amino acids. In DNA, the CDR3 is TGTGCCAGTATGCACCCTGGGGGGCCCCAGCATTTT. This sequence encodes CASMHPGGPQHF.

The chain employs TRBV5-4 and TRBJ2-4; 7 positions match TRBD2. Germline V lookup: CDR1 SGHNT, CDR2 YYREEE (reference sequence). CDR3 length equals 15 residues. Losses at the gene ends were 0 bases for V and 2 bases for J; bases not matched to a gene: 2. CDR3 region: CASSLVGGTKNIQYF. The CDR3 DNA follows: TGTGCCAGCAGCTTGGTGGGGGGGACCAAAAACATTCAGTACTTC.

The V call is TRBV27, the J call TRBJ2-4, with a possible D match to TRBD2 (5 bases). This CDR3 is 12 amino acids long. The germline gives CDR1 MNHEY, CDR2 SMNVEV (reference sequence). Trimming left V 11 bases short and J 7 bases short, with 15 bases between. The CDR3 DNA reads TGTGCCTCGGGCTCCGGGGTTAACATTCAGTACTTC. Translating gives CASGSGVNIQYF.

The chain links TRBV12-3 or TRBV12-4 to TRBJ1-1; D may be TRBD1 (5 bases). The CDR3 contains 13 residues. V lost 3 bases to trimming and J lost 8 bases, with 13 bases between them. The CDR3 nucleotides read TGTGCCAGCAGTTTGAGGCAGGGCCCCGAAGCTTTCTTT. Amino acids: CASSLRQGPEAFF.

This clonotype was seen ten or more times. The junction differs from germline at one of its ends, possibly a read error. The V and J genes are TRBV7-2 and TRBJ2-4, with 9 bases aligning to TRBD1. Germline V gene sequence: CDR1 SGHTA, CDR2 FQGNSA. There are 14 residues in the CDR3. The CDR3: CASSLEGQGNIQYF. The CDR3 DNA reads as TGCGCCAGCAGCTTGGAGGGACAGGGTAACATTCAGTACTTC.

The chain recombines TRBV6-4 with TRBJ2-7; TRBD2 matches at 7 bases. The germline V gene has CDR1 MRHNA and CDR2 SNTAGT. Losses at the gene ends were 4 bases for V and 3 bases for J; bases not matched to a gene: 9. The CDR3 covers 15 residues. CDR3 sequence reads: CASSGTAGTFYEQYF. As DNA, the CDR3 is TGTGCCAGCAGTGGCACAGCGGGGACCTTCTACGAGCAGTACTTC.

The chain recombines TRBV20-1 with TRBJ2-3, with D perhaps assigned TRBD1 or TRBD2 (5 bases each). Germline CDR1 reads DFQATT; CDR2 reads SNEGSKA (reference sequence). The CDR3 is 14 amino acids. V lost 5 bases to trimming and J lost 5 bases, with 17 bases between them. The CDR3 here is CSALPWGSEDTQYF. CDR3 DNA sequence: TGCAGTGCTCTTCCGTGGGGGTCGGAAGATACGCAGTATTTT.